This passage covers 23 T cell receptor beta chains from one sample sequenced in a study of metastatic and nonmetastatic thyroid tumors. With MiXCR, TCRdb reprocessed the PCR reads. The sample carries roughly 63,000 clones, roughly 17% recorded once. All patients were treatment-naive before thyroid surgery. The sample comprised blood. These receptors came from a male donor with papillary thyroid cancer or a benign thyroid nodule (not recorded which). Some clones in this sample may be carry-over from other donors' samples.

In this sample, this clone turned up many times. This rearrangement joins TRBV20-1 to TRBJ2-3, with TRBD2 matching over 14 bases. The length of the CDR3 is 15 residues. Germline CDR1 and CDR2: DFQATT and SNEGSKA (reference sequence). The V gene end was trimmed by 6 bases and the J gene end by 2 bases; junction bases not matched to a gene: 4. Written as DNA, the CDR3 is TGCAGTGCGGGGACTAGCGGGAGTCCCACAGATACGCAGTATTTT. As protein: CSAGTSGSPTDTQYF.

This clone came up a few times. A much larger clonotype is one base distant, so this may be a read error. The genes are TRBV7-9 and TRBJ2-4; D gene unclear. Germline V gene data show CDR1 as SEHNR and CDR2 as FQNEAQ (reference sequence). CDR3 length equals 12 residues. Here the CDR3 reads CSSSLDPNIQYF. The DNA for the CDR3 is TGTTCCAGCAGCCTTGACCCCAACATTCAGTACTTC. The variable domain in full, completed from reference TRBV7-9 and TRBJ2-4, reads DTGVSQNPRHKITKRGQNVTFRCDPISEHNRLYWYRQTLGQGPEFLTYFQNEAQLEKSRLLSDRFSAERPKGSFSTLEIQRTEQGDSAMYLCSSSLDPNIQYFGAGTRLSVL.

This clone has a count of ten or more. The rearrangement joins TRBV19 to TRBJ2-5, with D perhaps matching TRBD2 (6 bases). The CDR3 consists of 16 residues. Trimming cost V 4 bases and J 0 bases, with 15 bases left between them. CDR1 LNHDA and CDR2 SQIVND come from the germline V gene (reference sequence). CDR3 nucleotides: TGTGCCAGTAGTAGGGACTGCCGTTTTCACCAAGAGACCCAGTACTTC. This translates into CASSRDCRFHQETQYF.

In its sample, this clone was seen a few times. This chain uses TRBV6-1 with TRBJ2-7, with 7 nucleotides matching TRBD1. CDR1 and CDR2 (germline): MNHNS, SASEGT. The CDR3 sequence is 15 residues long. Trimming took 0 bases from V and 3 from J; bases not matched to a gene: 5. The CDR3 coding sequence is TGTGCCAGCAGTGAAGCCCCGGGACAGATCTACGAGCAGTACTTC. This sequence encodes CASSEAPGQIYEQYF.

In its sample, this clone was seen many times. CDR3 DNA sequence: TGTGCCAGCAGTGGGGACAGCTCCGGCTACACCTTC. Translating gives CASSGDSSGYTF. The chain has TRBV2 and TRBJ1-2, with 7 bases fitting TRBD1. CDR1 is SNHLY, CDR2 FYNNEI, per germline. The CDR3 has 12 amino acids. V shed 4 bases and J 8 bases; nucleotides not matched to a gene: 4.

This clone was found many times. The chain is built from TRBV2 and TRBJ1-4; 7 bases are a match to TRBD1. V dropped 5 bases and J dropped 3; count of bases not matched to a gene: 3. Germline assignment: CDR1 SNHLY and CDR2 FYNNEI. The CDR3 consists of 14 residues. The CDR3 loop is CASSWQGANEKLFF. The CDR3 nucleotides are TGTGCCAGCAGTTGGCAGGGGGCTAATGAAAAACTGTTTTTT.

There are many counts of this clone. The chain uses TRBV7-9 and TRBJ2-1, with a weak D call TRBD2 (5 bases). The CDR3 sequence is 16 residues long. The germline V gene has CDR1 SEHNR and CDR2 FQNEAQ (reference sequence). V lost 3 bases, J lost 8 bases, and 20 bases lay in between. CDR3 sequence reads: CASSFVSRLPGDEQFF. CDR3 bases: TGTGCCAGCAGCTTTGTTAGTAGACTACCTGGCGATGAGCAGTTCTTC.

This sequence joins TRBV11-2 and TRBJ1-1; D is ambiguous. V shed 1 base and J shed 4 bases, with 13 bases lying between them. This CDR3 spans 15 amino acids. Germline CDR1 and CDR2: SGHAT and FQNNGV. The CDR3 sequence: CASSLGPGRGTEAFF. The CDR3 DNA is TGTGCCAGCAGCTTAGGCCCAGGACGAGGCACTGAAGCTTTCTTT.

This clone was detected ten times or more. The J gene is TRBJ1-3, the V gene TRBV20-1, with TRBD1 as a possible D gene (5 bases). Trimming stripped 3 bases from V and 3 bases from J, with 9 bases between. CDR3 length equals 13 residues. Germline CDR1 reads DFQATT; CDR2 reads SNEGSKA (reference sequence). Here the CDR3 DNA reads TGCAGTGCTAGTAGACAGCTTGGAAACACCATATATTTT. This encodes CSASRQLGNTIYF.

V and J are TRBV4-1 and TRBJ1-3; no clear D gene. Between the trimmed V and J ends, which lost 4 bases and 3 bases, there was a span of 16 bases. The germline gives CDR1 MGHRA, CDR2 YSYEKL. The CDR3 loop spans 16 amino acids. CDR3 in DNA: TGCGCCAGCAGCCCAGTAGCGGCAGTGGTTGGAAACACCATATATTTT. Its translation is CASSPVAAVVGNTIYF.

In its sample, this clone was seen many times. This chain joins TRBV2 and TRBJ1-6; no firm D call. Germline V gene data show CDR1 as SNHLY and CDR2 as FYNNEI. V lost 2 bases, J lost 0 bases, and 5 bases lay in between. The CDR3 consists of 15 residues. CDR3 nucleotides: TGTGCCAGCAGTGAATTTAGCTCCTATAATTCACCCCTCCACTTT. Translation gives CASSEFSSYNSPLHF.

This clone was observed many times. The chain combines TRBV6-2 or TRBV6-3 with TRBJ2-7; 8 bases are shared with TRBD2. Germline V lookup: CDR1 MNHEY, CDR2 SVGEGT. The CDR3 is 18 amino acids. The junction had 17 bases not matched to a gene; V was cut back by 2 bases and J by 5 bases. CDR3 sequence reads: CASSYVSQTGLGGDEQYV. The DNA for the CDR3 is TGTGCCAGCAGTTACGTCTCCCAAACGGGTCTCGGGGGGGACGAGCAGTACGTC.

This clone was seen more than once but under ten times. The CDR3 region is CASSEAQGTGGNTIYF. In DNA form, the CDR3 reads TGTGCCAGCAGTGAAGCGCAGGGGACAGGCGGAAACACCATATATTTT. J is TRBJ1-3 and V is TRBV6-1, with TRBD1 matching over 8 bases. J was trimmed by 4 bases and V by 0 bases; bases with no gene match: 5. CDR1 is MNHNS and CDR2 is SASEGT in the germline V gene. This CDR3 is 16 amino acids long.

This clone was observed a handful of times. A much larger clone differs from this one at a single base, so this may be a read error. J is TRBJ2-5 and V is TRBV29-1; unclear D gene. Germline CDR1 reads SQVTM; CDR2 reads ANQGSEA. Trimming pared 5 bases from V and 1 base from J, leaving 5 bases between. The CDR3 runs 11 residues. The CDR3 bases are TGCAGCGTTCCGTCCCAAGAGACCCAGTACTTC. The encoded protein is CSVPSQETQYF.

A few counts support this clone. The DNA of the CDR3 is TGTGCCAGCAGTCCCGGGACAGGGGACGAGCAGTACTTC. This gives the protein CASSPGTGDEQYF. This rearrangement joins TRBV6-1 to TRBJ2-7; 10 nucleotides agree with TRBD1. V was pared by 5 bases and J by 5 bases, with 3 bases of the junction left unmatched. Per the germline V gene, CDR1 is MNHNS and CDR2 is SASEGT. This CDR3 has 13 amino acids.

This clone was picked up many times. The gene calls are TRBV6-5 and TRBJ2-1; D is ambiguous. Germline-derived CDR1 and CDR2 are MNHEY and SVGAGI. The CDR3 contains 12 residues. V was cut by 0 bases and J by 7 bases, with 4 bases left in between. The CDR3, as DNA: TGTGCCAGCAGTTACTCGAGGAATGAGCAGTTCTTC. Protein: CASSYSRNEQFF.

A note on this clone: The junction shows a germline mismatch at one end, possibly a read error. This chain connects TRBV7-7 to TRBJ2-3; D ambiguous. The germline V gene encodes CDR1 SSHAT and CDR2 FNYEAQ (reference sequence). CDR3 length equals 15 residues. The CDR3 region has the DNA TGTGCTAGCAGCCCATCGACATCTGTCACAGATACGCAGTATTTT. Translated: CASSPSTSVTDTQYF.

The V call is TRBV7-3, the J call TRBJ2-1, with a tentative D call TRBD2 (6 bases). With 5 bases removed from V and 9 bases from J, the gap between germline ends came to 20 bases. CDR3 length: 15 amino acids. From germline, CDR1 is SGHTA and CDR2 FQGTGA. In nucleotides, the CDR3 is TGTGCCAGCAGCCAGGTCTGGACTATCGGTTTTGAGCAGTTCTTC. This gives the protein CASSQVWTIGFEQFF. Complete variable domain (other parts from reference TRBV7-3 and TRBJ2-1): GAGVSQTPSNKVTEKGKYVELRCDPISGHTALYWYRQSLGQGPEFLIYFQGTGAADDSGLPNDRFFAVRPEGSVSTLKIQRTERGDSAVYLCASSQVWTIGFEQFFGPGTRLTVL.

This clone was observed at least ten times. The chain has TRBV27 and TRBJ2-3; no definite D call. V was pared by 9 bases and J by 2 bases, with 12 bases between. The CDR3 consists of 13 residues. Germline V gives CDR1 MNHEY, CDR2 SMNVEV (reference sequence). This CDR3 reads CASYISPTDTQYF. CDR3 bases: TGTGCCAGTTACATAAGCCCCACAGATACGCAGTATTTT.

This clone was seen ten or more times. The chain has TRBV15 and TRBJ2-2, with TRBD1 matching 11 bases. V gave up 6 bases and J gave up 5 bases; unmatched junction bases: 2. The CDR3 loop spans 14 amino acids. CDR1 is LNHNV and CDR2 is YYDKDF in the germline V gene (reference sequence). CDR3 amino acids: CATRGQGETGELFF. The DNA of the CDR3 is TGTGCCACCAGGGGACAGGGGGAAACCGGGGAGCTGTTTTTT. Drawing the rest from reference TRBV15 and TRBJ2-2, the complete variable domain is DAMVIQNPRYQVTQFGKPVTLSCSQTLNHNVMYWYQQKSSQAPKLLFHYYDKDFNNEADTPDNFQSRRPNTSFCFLDIRSPGLGDTAMYLCATRGQGETGELFFGEGSRLTVL.

This clone was observed many times. The rearrangement uses TRBV6-2 or TRBV6-3 and TRBJ2-7; possibly TRBD2 for D (5 bases). Germline V gene data show CDR1 as MNHEY and CDR2 as SVGEGT. This CDR3 is 13 amino acids long. V dropped 2 bases and J dropped 1 base, with 6 bases sitting between them. This CDR3 is CASSYGGSYEQYV. The DNA for the CDR3 is TGTGCCAGCAGTTACGGCGGGTCCTACGAGCAGTACGTC.

This clone was counted at least ten times. The chain links TRBV20-1 to TRBJ1-5; 9 bases fit TRBD1. This CDR3 is built from 15 residues. Germline V gene lookup returns CDR1 DFQATT and CDR2 SNEGSKA (reference sequence). The V and J ends lost 0 bases and 6 bases, in that order; junction bases with no gene match: 6. CDR3 coding DNA: TGCAGTGCTAGAGATCTGGGACAGGGAGGTCAGCCCCAGCATTTT. It encodes CSARDLGQGGQPQHF.

This sequence joins TRBV12-3 or TRBV12-4 and TRBJ1-2; a possible D gene is TRBD1 (5 bases). This CDR3 region has 13 residues. The CDR3 nucleotides read TGTGTAAGCAGTACCCCAGGGTTCTATGGCTACACCTTC. Its translation is CVSSTPGFYGYTF.